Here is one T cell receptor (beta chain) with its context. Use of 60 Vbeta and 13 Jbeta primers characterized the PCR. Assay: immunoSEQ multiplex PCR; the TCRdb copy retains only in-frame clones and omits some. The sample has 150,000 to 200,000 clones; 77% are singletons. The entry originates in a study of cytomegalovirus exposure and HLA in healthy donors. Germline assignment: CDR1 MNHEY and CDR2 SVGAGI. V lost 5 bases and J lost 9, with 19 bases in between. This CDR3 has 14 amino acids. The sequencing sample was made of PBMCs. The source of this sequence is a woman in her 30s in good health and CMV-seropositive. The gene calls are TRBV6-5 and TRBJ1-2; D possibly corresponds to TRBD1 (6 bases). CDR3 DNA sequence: TGTGCCAGCAGTCAAAACCCCGGGACAACCAGCTACACCTTC. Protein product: CASSQNPGTTSYTF.